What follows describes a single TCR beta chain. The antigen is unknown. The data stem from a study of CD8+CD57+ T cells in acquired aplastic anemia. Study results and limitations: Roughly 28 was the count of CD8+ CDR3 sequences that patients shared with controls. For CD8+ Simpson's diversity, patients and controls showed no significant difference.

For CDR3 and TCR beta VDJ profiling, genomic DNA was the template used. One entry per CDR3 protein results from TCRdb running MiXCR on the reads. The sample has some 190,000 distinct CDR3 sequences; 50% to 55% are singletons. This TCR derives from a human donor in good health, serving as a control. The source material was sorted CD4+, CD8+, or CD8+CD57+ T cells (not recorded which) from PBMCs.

Here the CDR3 reads CASTNYRGTQYF. DNA of the CDR3: TGTGCCAGCACCAACTACCGCGGGACCCAGTACTTC. The chain carries TRBV12-3 or TRBV12-4 and TRBJ2-5, with D unresolved. This CDR3 contains 12 residues. Trimming pared 7 bases from V and 7 bases from J, leaving 13 bases between.